The 17 T cell receptor beta chains below come from one sample, sequenced in a study of beta chain features in type 1 diabetes. Findings and limits, study-wide: TCRB CDR3 length was moderately but significantly reduced in all four CD4+ subsets of Type 1 diabetes patients.

Sequencing targeted expressed TCRB transcripts, as all isolated RNA had been reverse transcribed. Libraries were prepared by immunoSEQ multiplex PCR; TCRdb keeps only in-frame clonotypes and omits some of them. The sample records 65,000 to 85,000 clones, more than 45% being singletons. The antigens these receptors bind are not known. Sequencing was performed on central memory CD4+ T cells from blood. The receptors here all came from a young man with type 1 diabetes.

The gene calls are TRBV6-6 and TRBJ1-1; TRBD1 might be the D (5 bases). There are 14 residues in the CDR3. V was cut by 5 bases and J by 1 base, with 11 bases left in between. Germline V gives CDR1 MNHNY, CDR2 SVGAGI (reference sequence). This CDR3 reads CASSGPQGNTEAFF. CDR3 nucleotides: TGTGCCAGCAGTGGACCTCAGGGGAACACTGAAGCTTTCTTT.

J is TRBJ2-3 and V is TRBV5-8; 8 bases fit TRBD1. Germline-derived CDR1 and CDR2 are SGHTS and YDEGEE. This CDR3 is built from 15 residues. The V and J ends lost 2 bases and 0 bases, in that order; junction bases with no gene match: 2. The CDR3 reads CASSLQGVSTDTQYF. The CDR3 bases are TGTGCCAGCAGCTTACAGGGGGTCAGCACAGATACGCAGTATTTT.

This clone was counted a few times. This CDR3 is CSANRGTYEQYF. For the CDR3, the DNA is TGCAGCGCTAACAGGGGCACCTACGAGCAGTACTTC. The chain couples TRBV29-1 to TRBJ2-7; 7 nucleotides align to TRBD1. The V gene's germline CDR1 is SQVTM and CDR2 ANQGSEA. The V and J ends lost 7 bases and 2 bases, in that order; junction bases with no gene match: 5. CDR3 length equals 12 residues.

This clone has just one count. The junction departs from germline at one end; a sequencing error may be responsible. Other nucleotide sequences from this sample produce the same CDR3. This chain links TRBV28 with TRBJ1-1; TRBD1 agrees at 9 bases. This CDR3 spans 15 amino acids. Germline V gene lookup returns CDR1 MDHEN and CDR2 SYDVKM. The CDR3 loop is CASKFRDRANTEAFF. The CDR3 DNA sequence: TGCGCCAGCAAATTTCGGGACAGGGCGAACACTGAAGCTTTCTTT.

The J gene is TRBJ1-5, the V gene TRBV28; D perhaps matches TRBD1 (5 bases). The CDR3 is 16 residues long. Per germline, CDR1 MDHEN and CDR2 SYDVKM. With 1 base removed from V and 6 bases from J, the gap between germline ends came to 16 bases. CDR3 sequence: CASSLFGGMGGQPQHF. The CDR3 region has the DNA TGTGCCAGCAGTTTATTCGGGGGAATGGGTGGTCAGCCCCAGCATTTT.

The chain combines TRBV15 with TRBJ2-1; 11 bases agree with TRBD1. With V trimmed by 1 base and J by 9 bases, 8 bases remained unmatched. This CDR3 has 16 amino acids. Germline CDR1 and CDR2: LNHNV and YYDKDF (reference sequence). The CDR3 region has the DNA TGTGCCACCAGCAGAGCAGGGACAGGGGGATGGGGTGAGCAGTTCTTC. Protein product: CATSRAGTGGWGEQFF.

This rearrangement joins TRBV5-1 to TRBJ1-5; D not certain. The CDR3 length is 15 residues. V shed 0 bases and J shed 8 bases, with 15 bases lying between them. Germline values: CDR1 SGHRS, CDR2 YFSETQ. DNA for the CDR3: TGCGCCAGCAGCTTGGGCGGGATCCCCGCGGAGCCCCAGCATTTT. Translating it yields CASSLGGIPAEPQHF.

The V call is TRBV4-1, the J call TRBJ1-3; D uncertain. The CDR3 loop spans 14 amino acids. V lost 4 bases and J lost 4, with 11 bases in between. Germline loops: CDR1 MGHRA, CDR2 YSYEKL. In nucleotides, the CDR3 is TGCGCCAGCAGCCTTTTTGGAGGAGGAAACACCATATATTTT. Protein product: CASSLFGGGNTIYF.

This clone was counted only a few times. V usage is TRBV7-9 and J usage is TRBJ1-5; 8 nucleotides line up with TRBD1. This CDR3 has 15 residues. V lost 4 bases, J lost 0 bases, and 2 bases stayed unmatched. Germline CDR1 is SEHNR and CDR2 is FQNEAQ (reference sequence). The CDR3 DNA reads TGTGCCAGCAGCTCGGACAGGGCTAGCAATCAGCCCCAGCATTTT. Translation gives CASSSDRASNQPQHF.

This clone has more than one count but fewer than ten. The genes are TRBV7-2 and TRBJ2-1, with D possibly being TRBD2 (6 bases). The germline CDR1 and CDR2 sequences are SGHTA and FQGNSA. The ends were cut back, 1 base at V and 9 bases at J, with 13 bases in the middle. The CDR3 is 14 amino acids. The CDR3 reads CASSLDSGQGEQFF. In nucleotides, the CDR3 is TGTGCCAGCAGCTTAGATAGCGGCCAGGGTGAGCAGTTCTTC.

This sequence joins TRBV5-1 and TRBJ2-7, with D possibly being TRBD1 (5 bases). The germline CDR1 and CDR2 sequences are SGHRS and YFSETQ. Trimming removed 4 bases from V and 0 bases from J, with 14 bases in between. The CDR3 runs 15 residues. CDR3 residues: CASSPVDSISYEQYF. The DNA for the CDR3 is TGCGCCAGCAGCCCCGTAGACAGTATCTCCTACGAGCAGTACTTC.

The chain is built from TRBV10-3 and TRBJ2-3; TRBD1 aligns across 11 bases. Germline-derived CDR1 and CDR2 are ENHRY and SYGVKD. The CDR3 has 16 amino acids. V gave up 6 bases and J gave up 6 bases; unmatched junction bases: 11. CDR3 sequence: CAIRDRDRGTQDTQYF. The DNA for the CDR3 is TGTGCCATCAGGGACCGGGACAGGGGGACACAGGATACGCAGTATTTT.

This clone was counted a few times. The V gene is TRBV23-1, the J gene TRBJ2-7; D uncertain. TRBV23-1 is flagged as an ORF with uncertain function. Trimming pared 3 bases from V and 0 bases from J, leaving 12 bases between. The CDR3 is 15 residues long. Here the CDR3 DNA reads TGCGCCAGCAGTCAGTTACAAAGGAGCTCCTACGAGCAGTACTTC. Translated, it gives CASSQLQRSSYEQYF.

This CDR3 reads CASSSSRGGRETQYF. The CDR3 bases are TGTGCCAGCAGCTCATCCAGAGGGGGCCGAGAGACCCAGTACTTC. The chain is built from TRBV9 and TRBJ2-5; 7 bases are shared with TRBD1. V trimming: 4 bases; J trimming: 4 bases; junction bases outside the gene matches: 10. The CDR3 is 15 amino acids. Germline CDR1 and CDR2: SGDLS and YYNGEE.

In this sample, this clone turned up once. The chain links TRBV5-4 to TRBJ2-3; D may be TRBD1 (6 bases). The CDR3 totals 14 residues. V lost 3 bases and J 0 bases, leaving 8 bases between the germline ends. Germline CDR1 reads SGHNT; CDR2 reads YYREEE (reference sequence). CDR3 DNA sequence: TGTGCCAGCAGCTCCGACAGGAGCACAGATACGCAGTATTTT. As protein: CASSSDRSTDTQYF.

This chain joins TRBV2 and TRBJ2-5; TRBD2 matches at 14 bases. In germline, CDR1 is SNHLY, CDR2 FYNNEI. The ends lost 5 bases at V and 7 bases at J; junction bases unmatched: 6. The CDR3 runs to 15 residues. The CDR3 bases are TGTGCCAGCAGTCCCATGACTAGCGGGGGGGGGACCCAGTACTTC. Its protein product is CASSPMTSGGGTQYF. The full variable domain, with the rest looked up from reference TRBV2 and TRBJ2-5, is EPEVTQTPSHQVTQMGQEVILRCVPISNHLYFYWYRQILGQKVEFLVSFYNNEISEKSEIFDDQFSVERPDGSNFTLKIRSTKLEDSAMYFCASSPMTSGGGTQYFGPGTRLLVL.

This chain links TRBV7-9 with TRBJ2-5, with 9 bases aligning to TRBD2. The CDR3 is made up of 16 amino acids. Germline CDR1 is SEHNR and CDR2 is FQNEAQ (reference sequence). V lost 6 bases and J lost 2; bases outside the gene matches: 10. CDR3: CASRPESGGTQETQYF. CDR3 coding DNA: TGTGCCAGCAGACCTGAGAGCGGGGGGACACAAGAGACCCAGTACTTC.